The sequence of this T cell receptor beta chain was determined in a study of OX40 agonist ivuxolimab in advanced cancers. Profiled with immunoSEQ multiplex PCR; TCRdb holds only in-frame clones, not every one. Among some 100,000 clones, under 90% were seen once, and the ten largest hold about 5.5%. The CDR3 covers 15 residues. Trimming at V came to 3 bases and at J to 6 bases, leaving 7 bases not matched to a gene. Germline V gene data show CDR1 as LGHNT and CDR2 as FRNRAP. This receptor was obtained from an adult with an advanced solid tumor such as melanoma, head and neck, liver or kidney cancer. The genes are TRBV12-5 and TRBJ1-5; 8 positions match TRBD1. The source material was CD4+ or CD8+ T cells sorted from blood, sampled in a trial of the OX40 agonist ivuxolimab. DNA of the CDR3: TGTGCTAGTGGTTTAGCCGGACAGGGAGGTCAGCCCCAGCATTTT. This encodes CASGLAGQGGQPQHF.